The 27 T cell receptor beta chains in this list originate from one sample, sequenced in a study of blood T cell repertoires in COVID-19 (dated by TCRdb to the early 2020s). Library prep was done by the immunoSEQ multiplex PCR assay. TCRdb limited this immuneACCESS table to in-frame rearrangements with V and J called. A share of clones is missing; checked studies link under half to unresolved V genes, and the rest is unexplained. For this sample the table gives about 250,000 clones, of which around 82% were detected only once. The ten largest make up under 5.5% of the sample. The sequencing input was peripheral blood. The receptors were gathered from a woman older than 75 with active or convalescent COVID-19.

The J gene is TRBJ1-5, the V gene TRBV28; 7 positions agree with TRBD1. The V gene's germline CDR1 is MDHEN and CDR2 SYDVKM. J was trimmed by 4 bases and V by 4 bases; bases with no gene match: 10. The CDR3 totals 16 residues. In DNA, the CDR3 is TGTGCCAGCAGTTCGCGACATCTACAGGGGAATCAGCCCCAGCATTTT. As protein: CASSSRHLQGNQPQHF.

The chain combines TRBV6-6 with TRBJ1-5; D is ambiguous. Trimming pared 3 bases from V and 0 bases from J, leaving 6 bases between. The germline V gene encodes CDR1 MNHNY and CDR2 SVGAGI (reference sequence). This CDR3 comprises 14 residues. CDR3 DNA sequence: TGTGCCAGCAGTTATGAGGGTAGCAATCAGCCCCAGCATTTT. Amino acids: CASSYEGSNQPQHF.

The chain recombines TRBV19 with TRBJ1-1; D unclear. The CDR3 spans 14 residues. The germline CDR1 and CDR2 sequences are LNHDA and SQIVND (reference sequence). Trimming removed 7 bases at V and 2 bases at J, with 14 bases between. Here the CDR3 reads CASTQPGGNTEAFF. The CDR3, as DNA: TGTGCCAGTACCCAACCGGGAGGAAACACTGAAGCTTTCTTT.

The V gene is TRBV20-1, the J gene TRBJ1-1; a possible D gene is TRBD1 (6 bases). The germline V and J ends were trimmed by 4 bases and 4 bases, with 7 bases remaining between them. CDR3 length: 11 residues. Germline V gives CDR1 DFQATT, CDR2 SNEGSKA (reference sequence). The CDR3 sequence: CSATRGTEAFF. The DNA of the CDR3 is TGCAGTGCTACCAGGGGCACTGAAGCTTTCTTT.

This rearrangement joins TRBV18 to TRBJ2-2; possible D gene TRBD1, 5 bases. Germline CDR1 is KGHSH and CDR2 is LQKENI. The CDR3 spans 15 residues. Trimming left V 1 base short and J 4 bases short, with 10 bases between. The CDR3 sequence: CASSPRQPGTGELFF. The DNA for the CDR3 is TGTGCCAGCTCACCACGACAGCCGGGCACCGGGGAGCTGTTTTTT.

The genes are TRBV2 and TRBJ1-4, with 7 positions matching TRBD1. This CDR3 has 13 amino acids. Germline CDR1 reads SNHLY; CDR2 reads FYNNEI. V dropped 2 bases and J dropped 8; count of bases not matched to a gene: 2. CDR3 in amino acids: CASSETRGEKLFF. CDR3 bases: TGTGCCAGCAGTGAAACCAGGGGGGAAAAACTGTTTTTT.

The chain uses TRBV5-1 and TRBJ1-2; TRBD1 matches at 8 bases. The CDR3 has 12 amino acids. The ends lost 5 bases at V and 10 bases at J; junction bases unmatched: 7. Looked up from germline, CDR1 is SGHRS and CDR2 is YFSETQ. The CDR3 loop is CASSMDRADYTF. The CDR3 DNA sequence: TGCGCCAGCAGTATGGACAGGGCGGACTACACCTTC.

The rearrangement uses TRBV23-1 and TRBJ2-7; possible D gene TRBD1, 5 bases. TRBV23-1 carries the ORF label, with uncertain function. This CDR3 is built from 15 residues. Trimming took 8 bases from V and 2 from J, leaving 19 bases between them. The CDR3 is CASPISWVRAYEQYF. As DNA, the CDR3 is TGCGCCAGCCCTATTAGTTGGGTCAGGGCCTACGAGCAGTACTTC.

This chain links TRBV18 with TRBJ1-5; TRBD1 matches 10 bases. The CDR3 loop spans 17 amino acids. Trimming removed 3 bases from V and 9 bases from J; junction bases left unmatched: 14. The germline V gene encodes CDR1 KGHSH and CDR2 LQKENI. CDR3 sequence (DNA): TGTGCCAGCTCACCCTCCGGGACAGGGGCATGGAATAGGCCCCAGCATTTT. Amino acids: CASSPSGTGAWNRPQHF.

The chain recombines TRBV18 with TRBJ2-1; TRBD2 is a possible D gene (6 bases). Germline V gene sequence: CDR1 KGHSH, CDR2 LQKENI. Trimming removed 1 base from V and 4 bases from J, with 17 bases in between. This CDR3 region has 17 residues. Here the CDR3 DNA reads TGTGCCAGCTCACCACTGTCAGCCGGGACTTTTTACAATGAGCAGTTCTTC. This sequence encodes CASSPLSAGTFYNEQFF. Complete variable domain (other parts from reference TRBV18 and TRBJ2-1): NAGVMQNPRHLVRRRGQEARLRCSPMKGHSHVYWYRQLPEEGLKFMVYLQKENIIDESGMPKERFSAEFPKEGPSILRIQQVVRGDSAAYFCASSPLSAGTFYNEQFFGPGTRLTVL.

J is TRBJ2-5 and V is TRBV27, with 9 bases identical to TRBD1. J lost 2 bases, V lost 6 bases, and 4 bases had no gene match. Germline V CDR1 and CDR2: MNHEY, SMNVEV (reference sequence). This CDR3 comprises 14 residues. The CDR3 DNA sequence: TGTGCCAGCAGCCGACAGGGGGTACAAGAGACCCAGTACTTC. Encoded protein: CASSRQGVQETQYF.

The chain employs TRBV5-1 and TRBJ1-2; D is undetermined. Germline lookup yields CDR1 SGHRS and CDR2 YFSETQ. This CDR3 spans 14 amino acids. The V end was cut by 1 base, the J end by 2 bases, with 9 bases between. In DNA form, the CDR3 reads TGCGCCAGCAGCTTGACCGGGGAGAACTATGGCTACACCTTC. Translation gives CASSLTGENYGYTF.

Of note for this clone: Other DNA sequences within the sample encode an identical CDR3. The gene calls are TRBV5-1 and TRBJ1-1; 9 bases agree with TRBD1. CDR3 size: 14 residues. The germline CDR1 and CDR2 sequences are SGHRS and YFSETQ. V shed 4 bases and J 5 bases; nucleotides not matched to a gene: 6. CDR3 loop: CASSPGTGNTEAFF. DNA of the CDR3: TGCGCCAGCAGCCCCGGGACAGGGAATACTGAAGCTTTCTTT. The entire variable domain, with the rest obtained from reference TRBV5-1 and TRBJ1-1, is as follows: KAGVTQTPRYLIKTRGQQVTLSCSPISGHRSVSWYQQTPGQGLQFLFEYFSETQRNKGNFPGRFSGRQFSNSRSEMNVSTLELGDSALYLCASSPGTGNTEAFFGQGTRLTVV.

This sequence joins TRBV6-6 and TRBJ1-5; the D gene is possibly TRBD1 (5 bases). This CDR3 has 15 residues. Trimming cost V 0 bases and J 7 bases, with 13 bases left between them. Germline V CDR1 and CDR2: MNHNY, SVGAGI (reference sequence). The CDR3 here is CASSYSSGSRQPQHF. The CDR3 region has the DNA TGTGCCAGCAGTTACTCATCAGGGTCTCGGCAGCCCCAGCATTTT.

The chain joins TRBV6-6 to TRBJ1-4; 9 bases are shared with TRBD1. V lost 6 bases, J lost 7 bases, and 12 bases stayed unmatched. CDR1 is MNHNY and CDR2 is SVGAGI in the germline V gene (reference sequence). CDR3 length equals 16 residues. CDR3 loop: CASSQTPTGGGEKLFF. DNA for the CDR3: TGTGCCAGCAGCCAAACCCCGACAGGGGGAGGTGAAAAACTGTTTTTT.

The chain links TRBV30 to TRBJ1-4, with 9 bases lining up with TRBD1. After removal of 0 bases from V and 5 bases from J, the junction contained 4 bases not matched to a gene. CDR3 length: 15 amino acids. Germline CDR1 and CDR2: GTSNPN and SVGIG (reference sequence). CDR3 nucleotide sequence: TGTGCCTGGAGTGTAAACAGGGGGCTCAATGAAAAACTGTTTTTT. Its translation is CAWSVNRGLNEKLFF. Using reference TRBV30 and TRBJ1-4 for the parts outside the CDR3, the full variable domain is SQTIHQWPATLVQPVGSPLSLECTVEGTSNPNLYWYRQAAGRGLQLLFYSVGIGQISSEVPQNLSASRPQDRQFILSSKKLLLSDSGFYLCAWSVNRGLNEKLFFGSGTQLSVL.

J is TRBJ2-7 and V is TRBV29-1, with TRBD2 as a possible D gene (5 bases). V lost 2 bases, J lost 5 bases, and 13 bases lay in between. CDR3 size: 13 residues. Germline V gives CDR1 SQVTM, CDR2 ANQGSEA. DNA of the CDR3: TGCAGCGTTGAATGGACTCCTAGTGACGAGCAGTACTTC. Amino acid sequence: CSVEWTPSDEQYF.

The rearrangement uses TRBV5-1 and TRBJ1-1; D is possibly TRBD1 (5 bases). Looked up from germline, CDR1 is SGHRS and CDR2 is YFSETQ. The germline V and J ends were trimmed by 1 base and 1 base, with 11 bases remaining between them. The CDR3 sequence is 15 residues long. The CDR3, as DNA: TGCGCCAGCAGCTTGATAGCAGGGTCGAACACTGAAGCTTTCTTT. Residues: CASSLIAGSNTEAFF.

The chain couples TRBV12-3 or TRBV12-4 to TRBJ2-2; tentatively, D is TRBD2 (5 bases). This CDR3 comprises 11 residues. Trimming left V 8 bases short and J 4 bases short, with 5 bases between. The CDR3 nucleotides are TGTGCCAGCCGGGGCACCGGGGAGCTGTTTTTT. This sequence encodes CASRGTGELFF.

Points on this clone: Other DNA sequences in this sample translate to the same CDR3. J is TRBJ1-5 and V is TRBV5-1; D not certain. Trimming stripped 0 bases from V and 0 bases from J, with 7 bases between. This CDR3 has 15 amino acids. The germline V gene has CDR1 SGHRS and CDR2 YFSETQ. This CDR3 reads CASSLDGDSNQPQHF. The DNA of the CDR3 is TGCGCCAGCAGCTTGGACGGAGATAGCAATCAGCCCCAGCATTTT.

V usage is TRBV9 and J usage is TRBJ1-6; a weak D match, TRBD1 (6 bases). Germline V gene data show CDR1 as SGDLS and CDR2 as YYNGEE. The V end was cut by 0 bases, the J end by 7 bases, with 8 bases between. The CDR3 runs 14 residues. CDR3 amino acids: CASSVAGTNSPLHF. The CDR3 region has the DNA TGTGCCAGCAGCGTAGCCGGGACAAATTCACCCCTCCACTTT.

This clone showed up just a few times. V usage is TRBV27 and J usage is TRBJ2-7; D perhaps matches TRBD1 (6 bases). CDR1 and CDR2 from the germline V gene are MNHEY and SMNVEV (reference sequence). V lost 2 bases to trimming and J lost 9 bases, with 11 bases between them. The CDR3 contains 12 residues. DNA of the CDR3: TGTGCCAGCAGTTTACTCGGGACACGGCAGTACTTC. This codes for CASSLLGTRQYF.

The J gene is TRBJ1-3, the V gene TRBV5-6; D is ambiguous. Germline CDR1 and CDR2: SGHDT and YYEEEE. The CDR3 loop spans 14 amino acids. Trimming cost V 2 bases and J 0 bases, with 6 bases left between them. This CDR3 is CASSFGDSGNTIYF. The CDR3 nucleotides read TGTGCCAGCAGCTTCGGTGACTCTGGAAACACCATATATTTT. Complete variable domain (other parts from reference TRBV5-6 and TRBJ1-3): DAGVTQSPTHLIKTRGQQVTLRCSPKSGHDTVSWYQQALGQGPQFIFQYYEEEERQRGNFPDRFSGHQFPNYSSELNVNALLLGDSALYLCASSFGDSGNTIYFGEGSWLTVV.

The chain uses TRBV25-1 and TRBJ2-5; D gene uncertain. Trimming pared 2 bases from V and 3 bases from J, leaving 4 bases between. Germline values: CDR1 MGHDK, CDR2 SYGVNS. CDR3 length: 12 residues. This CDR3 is CASSEHKETQYF. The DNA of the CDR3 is TGTGCCAGCAGTGAACACAAAGAGACCCAGTACTTC.

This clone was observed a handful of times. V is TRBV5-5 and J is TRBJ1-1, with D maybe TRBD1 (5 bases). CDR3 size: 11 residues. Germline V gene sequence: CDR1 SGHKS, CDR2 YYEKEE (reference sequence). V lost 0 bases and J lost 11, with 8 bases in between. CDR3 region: CASSLEGHAFF. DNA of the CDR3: TGTGCCAGCAGCTTGGAGGGGCATGCTTTCTTT.

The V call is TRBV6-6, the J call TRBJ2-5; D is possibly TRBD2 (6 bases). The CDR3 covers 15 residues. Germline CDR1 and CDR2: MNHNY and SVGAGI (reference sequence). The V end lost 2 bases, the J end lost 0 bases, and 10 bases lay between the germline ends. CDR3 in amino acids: CASSYPGRYQETQYF. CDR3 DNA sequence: TGTGCCAGCAGTTACCCGGGGAGGTACCAAGAGACCCAGTACTTC.

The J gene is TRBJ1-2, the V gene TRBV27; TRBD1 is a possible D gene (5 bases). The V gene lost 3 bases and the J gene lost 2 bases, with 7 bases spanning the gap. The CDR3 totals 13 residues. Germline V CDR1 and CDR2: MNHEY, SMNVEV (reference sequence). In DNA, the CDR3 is TGTGCCAGCAGTTTGACAGCGAACTATGGCTACACCTTC. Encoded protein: CASSLTANYGYTF.